The 13 T cell receptor beta chains in this list originate from one sample, sequenced in a study of T-cell reconstitution after alpha-beta-depleted transplantation in children. Unique molecular identifiers featured in how the TCRbeta library was prepared. Each CDR3 protein gets one entry after TCRdb re-called the PCR reads with MiXCR. The sample includes around 300,000 distinct CDR3 sequences, around a tenth of them seen just once. The sequenced sample was peripheral blood, obtained 180 days after TCRalphabeta/CD19-depleted stem cell transplant. The receptors derive from a male patient aged 2 to 10 who had a stem cell transplant for chronic granulomatous disease, so the T cells may come from the graft donor.

This CDR3 is CASSPKGLAKNIQYF. CDR3 DNA: TGTGCCAGTAGCCCGAAGGGGTTAGCCAAAAACATTCAGTACTTC. The rearrangement uses TRBV19 and TRBJ2-4; the D gene is possibly TRBD1 (5 bases). V lost 6 bases, J lost 0 bases, and 12 bases lay in between. Germline CDR1 reads LNHDA; CDR2 reads SQIVND (reference sequence). The CDR3 has 15 amino acids.

This clonotype has a count of ten or more. V gene TRBV5-1 combines with J gene TRBJ2-7, with 11 positions matching TRBD2. CDR1 is SGHRS and CDR2 is YFSETQ in the germline V gene. The ends lost 6 bases at V and 0 bases at J; junction bases unmatched: 8. The CDR3 is made up of 16 amino acids. The CDR3 nucleotides are TGCGCCAGCAACCTAGCGGGAGGACTGAGCTCCTACGAGCAGTACTTC. Translation gives CASNLAGGLSSYEQYF.

This clonotype has at least ten counts. V and J are TRBV3-1 and TRBJ1-3; 10 bases are shared with TRBD1. The J segment lost 8 bases and the V segment lost 3 bases, leaving 7 bases of the junction unmatched. The CDR3 length is 15 residues. CDR1 and CDR2 from the germline V gene are LGHDT and YNNKEL (reference sequence). CDR3 nucleotide sequence: TGTGCCAGCAGCCATCGGACAGGGGGTGGGGACACCATATATTTT. Translating it yields CASSHRTGGGDTIYF.

This clonotype was counted a few times. The CDR3 spells CASSEPGLAINEQFF. The CDR3 DNA is TGTGCCAGCAGCGAACCGGGACTAGCGATCAATGAGCAGTTCTTC. The V gene is TRBV6-2 or TRBV6-3, the J gene TRBJ2-1, with TRBD2 identical over 10 bases. Germline CDR1 is MNHEY and CDR2 is SVGEGT. The CDR3 sequence is 15 residues long. Trimming at V came to 6 bases and at J to 6 bases, leaving 8 bases not matched to a gene.

This clonotype was counted at least ten times. The chain recombines TRBV4-2 with TRBJ1-2, with a weak D call TRBD1 (6 bases). The CDR3 runs 14 residues. From germline, CDR1 is LGHNA and CDR2 YNFKEQ. Trimming removed 4 bases at V and 0 bases at J, with 9 bases between. DNA for the CDR3: TGTGCCAGCAGCCCGGGACAAGCTAACTATGGCTACACCTTC. Protein sequence: CASSPGQANYGYTF.

V gene TRBV9 combines with J gene TRBJ2-1, with D tentatively TRBD1 or TRBD2 (5 bases each). Germline V lookup: CDR1 SGDLS, CDR2 YYNGEE. CDR3 length: 14 amino acids. V lost 0 bases, J lost 8 bases, and 12 bases lay in between. The CDR3 sequence: CASSVAGDGHEQFF. The CDR3 DNA sequence: TGTGCCAGCAGCGTAGCCGGGGACGGCCATGAGCAGTTCTTC.

As regards this clonotype: This may come from a read error, since a much larger clone is one base off. The chain recombines TRBV10-1 with TRBJ2-1; D is uncertain. Germline assignment: CDR1 WNHNN and CDR2 SYGVQD (reference sequence). The CDR3 sequence is 14 residues long. The CDR3 sequence is CANSGGGPYNEQFF. The CDR3 DNA reads as TGCGCCAACAGTGGCGGCGGACCCTACAATGAGCAGTTCTTC.

There are many counts of this clonotype. The chain couples TRBV19 to TRBJ2-7; D might be TRBD1 (5 bases). Germline-derived CDR1 and CDR2 are LNHDA and SQIVND (reference sequence). The CDR3 loop spans 13 amino acids. V lost 3 bases, J lost 2 bases, and 8 bases lay in between. CDR3 region: CASSMDIPYEQYF. The CDR3 DNA reads as TGTGCCAGTAGTATGGACATTCCCTACGAGCAGTACTTC.

This clonotype occurred many times. The rearrangement uses TRBV11-2 and TRBJ2-1, with D maybe TRBD1 (5 bases). Germline V gene lookup returns CDR1 SGHAT and CDR2 FQNNGV. The V gene lost 0 bases and the J gene lost 1 base, with 13 bases spanning the gap. The CDR3 is made up of 17 amino acids. CDR3 DNA: TGTGCCAGCAGCTTAGATAGCAGGGTTTGGTCCTACAATGAGCAGTTCTTC. Its translation is CASSLDSRVWSYNEQFF. The whole variable domain, filled in from reference TRBV11-2 and TRBJ2-1, reads EAGVAQSPRYKIIEKRQSVAFWCNPISGHATLYWYQQILGQGPKLLIQFQNNGVVDDSQLPKDRFSAERLKGVDSTLKIQPAKLEDSAVYLCASSLDSRVWSYNEQFFGPGTRLTVL.

This clonotype appeared many times. V usage is TRBV6-5 and J usage is TRBJ2-3, with D perhaps TRBD1 (6 bases). CDR3 length equals 16 residues. With 4 bases removed from V and 1 base from J, the gap between germline ends came to 15 bases. CDR1 and CDR2 from the germline V gene are MNHEY and SVGAGI. CDR3: CASSSYTGTRTDTQYF. As DNA, the CDR3 is TGTGCCAGCAGTTCCTACACCGGGACACGCACAGATACGCAGTATTTT.

This clonotype was seen repeatedly, ten times or more. V usage is TRBV5-1 and J usage is TRBJ2-1; 11 bases align to TRBD2. The CDR3 length is 15 residues. With 2 bases clipped from V and 8 bases from J, the junction kept 6 bases outside the gene matches. CDR1 and CDR2 (germline): SGHRS, YFSETQ. The CDR3 is CASSFSGGAEDEQFF. As DNA, the CDR3 is TGCGCCAGCAGCTTTAGCGGGGGGGCCGAGGATGAGCAGTTCTTC.

This clonotype appeared many times. The chain recombines TRBV28 with TRBJ2-1, with 9 bases aligning to TRBD2. The trim removed 3 bases at V and 4 bases at J, leaving 16 bases unmatched. CDR1 is MDHEN and CDR2 is SYDVKM in the germline V gene. CDR3 size: 19 residues. CDR3 protein: CASSFPGSTTSGNYNEQFF. DNA for the CDR3: TGTGCCAGCAGTTTCCCCGGGAGTACGACTAGCGGAAATTACAATGAGCAGTTCTTC.

Ten or more counts support this clonotype. The V gene is TRBV10-3, the J gene TRBJ1-2; D not certain. Germline values: CDR1 ENHRY, CDR2 SYGVKD. The V and J ends lost 4 bases and 4 bases respectively, with 4 bases between them. The CDR3 spans 11 residues. CDR3 sequence reads: CAISAGYGYTF. Written as DNA, the CDR3 is TGTGCCATCAGTGCCGGCTATGGCTACACCTTC.